This T cell receptor beta chain was observed in a study of CD8 T cells in Susac syndrome. An amount of RNA that ranged from roughly 0.5 to 1 ug was reverse transcribed with random hexamers. MiXCR was run by TCRdb on the immunoSEQ multiplex PCR reads, yielding one entry per CDR3 protein. The table lists roughly 150,000 distinct CDR3 sequences, 85% to 95% of them singletons. This clonotype was sampled from a human donor with multiple sclerosis. Material for sequencing was CD8+ T cells from PBMCs.

For the CDR3, the DNA is TGTGCCAGCAGCGTAAGCGGGGCACTAGGGCACATTCAGTACTTC. Protein sequence: CASSVSGALGHIQYF. The chain couples TRBV9 to TRBJ2-4; 7 bases fit TRBD2. Germline values: CDR1 SGDLS, CDR2 YYNGEE. The CDR3 consists of 15 residues. The V segment lost 1 base and the J segment 8 bases; nucleotides outside the gene matches: 9.